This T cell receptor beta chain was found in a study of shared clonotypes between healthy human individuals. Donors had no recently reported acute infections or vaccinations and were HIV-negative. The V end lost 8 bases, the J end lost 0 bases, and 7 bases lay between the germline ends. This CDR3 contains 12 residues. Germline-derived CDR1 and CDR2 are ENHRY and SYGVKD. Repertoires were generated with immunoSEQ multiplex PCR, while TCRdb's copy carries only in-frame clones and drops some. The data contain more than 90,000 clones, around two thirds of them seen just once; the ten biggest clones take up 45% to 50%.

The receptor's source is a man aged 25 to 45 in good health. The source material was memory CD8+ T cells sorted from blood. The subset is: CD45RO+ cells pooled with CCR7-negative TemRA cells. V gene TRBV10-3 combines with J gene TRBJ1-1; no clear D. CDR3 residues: CAIRTVNTEAFF. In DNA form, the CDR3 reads TGTGCCATCCGGACGGTGAACACTGAAGCTTTCTTT.